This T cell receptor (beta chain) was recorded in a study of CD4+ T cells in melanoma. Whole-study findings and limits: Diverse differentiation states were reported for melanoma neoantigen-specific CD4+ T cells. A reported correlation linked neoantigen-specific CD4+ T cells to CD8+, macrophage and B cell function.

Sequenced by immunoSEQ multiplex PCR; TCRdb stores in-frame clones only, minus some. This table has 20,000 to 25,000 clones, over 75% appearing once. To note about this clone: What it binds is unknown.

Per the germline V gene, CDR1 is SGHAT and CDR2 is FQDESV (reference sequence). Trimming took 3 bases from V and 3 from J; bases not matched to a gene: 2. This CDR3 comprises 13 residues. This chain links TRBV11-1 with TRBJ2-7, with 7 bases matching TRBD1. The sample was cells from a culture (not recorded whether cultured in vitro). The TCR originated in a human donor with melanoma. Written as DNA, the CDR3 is TGTGCCAGCAGCTTCACAGGGGTCTACGAGCAGTACTTC. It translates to CASSFTGVYEQYF. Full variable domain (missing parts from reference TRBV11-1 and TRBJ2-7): EAEVAQSPRYKITEKSQAVAFWCDPISGHATLYWYRQILGQGPELLVQFQDESVVDDSQLPKDRFSAERLKGVDSTLKIQPAELGDSAMYLCASSFTGVYEQYFGPGTRLTVT.